This record covers a single T cell receptor beta chain. TCRdb fed the multiplex PCR reads into MiXCR, producing one record per CDR3 protein. The sample shows 150,000 to 200,000 distinct CDR3 sequences, about 30% of them seen only once. The data are from a study of breast tumors, draining lymph nodes, adjacent tissues. Breast cancer patients provided tissue from their axillary draining lymph nodes. The source is a female donor with breast cancer. Some clones in this sample may be carry-over from other donors' samples. Source material: axillary lymph node tissue.

The CDR3 spells CASTPMKYRDRGRKQYF. The CDR3 coding sequence is TGTGCCAGCACCCCGATGAAATACCGGGACAGGGGGCGCAAGCAGTACTTC. The chain links TRBV6-2 or TRBV6-3 to TRBJ2-7; 12 nucleotides match TRBD1. From germline, CDR1 is MNHEY and CDR2 SVGEGT. Unmatched junction bases numbered 18, after V lost 7 bases and J lost 8 bases. The CDR3 contains 17 residues.